This T cell receptor (beta chain) was retrieved from a study of blood T cell repertoires in COVID-19. Looking at the study overall: Collection of acute and convalescent COVID-19 samples took place in the United States, Italy and Spain.

V was clipped by 0 bases and J by 0 bases, with 7 bases between them. Germline loops: CDR1 SGHRS, CDR2 YFSETQ. CDR3 length: 15 residues. Authors' analysis steps: Amplification of reference gene primers provided the estimated nucleated cell counts. The table came from immunoSEQ multiplex PCR; TCRdb's copy has only in-frame clones and leaves some out. That table furnishes V, J and clone size, whereas the DNA furnished D and trimming. The sample holds a few hundred thousand clones, about 80% seen once. The specimen sequenced was peripheral blood. The V call is TRBV5-1, the J call TRBJ1-5, with D possibly matching TRBD1 (5 bases). The receptor was isolated from a person between 65 and 79 years old with COVID-19, enrolled during active disease. In DNA form, the CDR3 reads TGCGCCAGCAGCTTGGTGGGGGGTAGCAATCAGCCCCAGCATTTT. Encoded protein: CASSLVGGSNQPQHF.